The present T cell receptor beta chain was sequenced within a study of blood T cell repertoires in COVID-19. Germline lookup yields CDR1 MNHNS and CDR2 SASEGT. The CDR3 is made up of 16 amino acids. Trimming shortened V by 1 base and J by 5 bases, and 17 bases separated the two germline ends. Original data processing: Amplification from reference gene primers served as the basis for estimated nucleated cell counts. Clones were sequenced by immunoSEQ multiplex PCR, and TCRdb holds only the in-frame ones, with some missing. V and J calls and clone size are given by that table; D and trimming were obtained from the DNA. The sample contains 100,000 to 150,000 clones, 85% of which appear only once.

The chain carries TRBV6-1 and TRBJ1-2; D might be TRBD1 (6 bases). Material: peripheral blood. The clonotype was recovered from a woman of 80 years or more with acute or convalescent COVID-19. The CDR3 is CASSEEEGRGFYGYTF. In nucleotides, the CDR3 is TGTGCCAGCAGTGAAGAGGAAGGGAGGGGGTTTTATGGCTACACCTTC.